This TCR beta chain was recovered during a study of vaccination and CD4 T cells after COVID-19. On this clonotype: What it recognizes is unknown.

V was pared by 3 bases and J by 4 bases, with 10 bases of the junction left unmatched. The germline CDR1 and CDR2 sequences are LGHNA and YSLEER. The CDR3 covers 17 residues. Oncomine TCR Beta short-read sequencing was applied to DNA from cultured CD4+ T cells. TCRdb independently ran MiXCR on the PCR reads; one entry per CDR3 protein. The sample shows around 6,000 distinct CDR3 sequences, about 17% of them seen only once. Study-wide points: Only post-vaccination samples contained a median approximately 85% of the reactive clones in convalescent patients.

The sample's treatment: approximately nine-day PBMC culture with coronavirus spike peptide pools or control peptides (ViraFEST assay). Input material: CD4+ T cells from blood, cultured in vitro. The V and J genes are TRBV4-3 and TRBJ2-2, with 8 bases that match TRBD2. The clonotype originates from a human donor who had recovered from COVID-19. CDR3 loop: CASSHPGTSLSTGELFF. The CDR3 nucleotides are TGCGCCAGCAGCCACCCCGGGACTAGTCTATCCACCGGGGAGCTGTTTTTT.